A selection of T cell receptor beta chains follows, all from one sample in a study of OX40 agonist ivuxolimab in advanced cancers. Some clones are missing from TCRdb's copy, which holds only in-frame ones; the method was immunoSEQ multiplex PCR. The sample contains over 70,000 clones, 87% of which appear only once. The material was CD4+ or CD8+ T cells sorted from blood, obtained in a trial of the OX40 agonist ivuxolimab. The source is an adult with an advanced solid tumor such as melanoma, head and neck, liver or kidney cancer. Each CDR3 is given with its conserved first and last residue. A D gene is named only where the DNA matches it firmly. Clone size is not always given. Where it is, it says once, few, many or a class for expanded clones.

clone size | J gene | D gene | V gene | CDR3 protein | CDR3 DNA
- | TRBJ1-1 | TRBD1 | TRBV13 | CASSTTPRGPTEAFF | TGTGCCAGCTCGACCACACCTAGGGGGCCCACTGAAGCTTTCTTT
- | TRBJ1-1 | - | TRBV18 | CASSPYVGSEAFF | TGTGCCAGCTCACCGTATGTCGGCTCTGAAGCTTTCTTT
- | TRBJ2-7 | TRBD1 | TRBV6-1 | CASSARTGGLPSYEQYF | TGTGCCAGCAGTGCACGGACAGGGGGCCTACCCTCCTACGAGCAGTACTTC
- | TRBJ2-5 | TRBD1 | TRBV29-1 | CSVEGQGMETQYF | TGCAGCGTTGAGGGACAGGGGATGGAGACCCAGTACTTC
- | TRBJ2-5 | TRBD1 | TRBV27 | CASSLSTGQGQETQYF | TGTGCCAGCAGTTTATCGACGGGACAGGGACAAGAGACCCAGTACTTC
- | TRBJ2-2 | TRBD1 | TRBV7-3 | CASSAQGAKNAGELFF | TGTGCCAGCAGCGCACAGGGGGCCAAGAACGCCGGGGAGCTGTTTTTT
- | TRBJ2-3 | TRBD2 | TRBV7-3 | CASSPASGGTDTQYF | TGTGCCAGCAGCCCCGCTAGCGGGGGCACAGATACGCAGTATTTT
- | TRBJ2-5 | - | TRBV7-2 | CASSSHIIPQETQYF | TGTGCCAGCAGCTCCCACATTATTCCCCAAGAGACCCAGTACTTC
medium-sized | TRBJ2-1 | TRBD1 | TRBV5-4 | CASSQWNRQGRTYNEQFF | TGTGCCAGCAGCCAATGGAACAGACAGGGGCGCACCTACAATGAGCAGTTCTTC
- | TRBJ2-1 | - | TRBV18 | CASSAATDEGQFF | TGTGCCAGCTCAGCGGCCACCGACGAGGGGCAGTTCTTC
- | TRBJ2-7 | TRBD1 | TRBV5-4 | CASSSGQGNPQEQYF | TGTGCCAGCAGCAGCGGACAGGGAAATCCGCAGGAGCAGTACTTC
- | TRBJ2-1 | - | TRBV19 | CASSTNPRGREQFF | TGTGCCAGTAGTACTAACCCCCGGGGGCGTGAGCAGTTCTTC
- | TRBJ2-7 | TRBD2 | TRBV10-1 | CASSKTSWGYEQYF | TGCGCCAGCAGTAAGACTAGCTGGGGCTACGAGCAGTACTTC
- | TRBJ2-1 | TRBD2 | TRBV30 | CAWCQGLAGGPENEQFF | TGTGCCTGGTGTCAGGGACTAGCGGGAGGGCCTGAGAATGAGCAGTTCTTC
once | TRBJ1-1 | TRBD1 | TRBV27 | CASSDRGLNTEAFF | TGTGCCAGCAGTGACAGGGGGCTGAACACTGAAGCTTTCTTT
- | TRBJ1-1 | TRBD1 | TRBV7-8 | CASSGYRGLNTEAFF | TGTGCCAGCAGCGGTTACAGGGGCCTGAACACTGAAGCTTTCTTT
- | TRBJ2-7 | TRBD1 | TRBV15 | CATSREGTGGDEQYF | TGTGCCACCAGCAGAGAGGGAACAGGGGGCGACGAGCAGTACTTC
few | TRBJ1-6 | - | TRBV14 | CASSHHSYNSPLHF | TGTGCCAGCAGCCACCACAGTTATAATTCACCCCTCCACTTT
- | TRBJ1-5 | - | TRBV7-8 | CASSLSGNQPQHF | TGTGCCAGCAGCTTGTCAGGGAATCAGCCCCAGCATTTT